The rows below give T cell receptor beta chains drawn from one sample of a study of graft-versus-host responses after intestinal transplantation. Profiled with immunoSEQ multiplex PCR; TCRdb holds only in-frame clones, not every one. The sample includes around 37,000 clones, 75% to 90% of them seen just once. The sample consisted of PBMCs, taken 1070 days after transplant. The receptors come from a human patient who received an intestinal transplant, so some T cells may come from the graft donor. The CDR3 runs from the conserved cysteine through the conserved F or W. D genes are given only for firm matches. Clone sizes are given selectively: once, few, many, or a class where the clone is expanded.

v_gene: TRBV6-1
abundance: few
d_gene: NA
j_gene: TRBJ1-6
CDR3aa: CASSPTAEGGPLHF
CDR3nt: TGTGCCAGCAGTCCCACCGCCGAGGGGGGACCCCTCCACTTT

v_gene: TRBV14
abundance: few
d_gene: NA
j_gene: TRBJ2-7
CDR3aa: CASSRGPFSYEQYF
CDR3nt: TGTGCCAGCAGCCGTGGGCCATTTTCCTACGAGCAGTACTTC

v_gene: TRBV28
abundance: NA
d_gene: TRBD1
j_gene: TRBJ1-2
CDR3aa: CASGPGQGTTYGYTF
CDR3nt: TGTGCCAGCGGGCCGGGACAGGGTACGACCTATGGCTACACCTTC

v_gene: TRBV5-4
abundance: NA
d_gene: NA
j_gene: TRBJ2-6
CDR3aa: CASSSRDSSSGANVLTF
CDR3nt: TGTGCCAGCAGCTCCCGGGACTCAAGCTCTGGGGCCAACGTCCTGACTTTC

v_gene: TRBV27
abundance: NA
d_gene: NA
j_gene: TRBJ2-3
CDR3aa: CASSMRDGADTQYF
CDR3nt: TGTGCCAGCAGTATGCGGGATGGGGCAGATACGCAGTATTTT

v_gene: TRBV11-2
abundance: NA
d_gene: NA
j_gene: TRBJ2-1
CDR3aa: CASSLRGLSSYNEQFF
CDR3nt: TGTGCCAGCAGCTTGCGGGGACTCAGCTCCTACAATGAGCAGTTCTTC

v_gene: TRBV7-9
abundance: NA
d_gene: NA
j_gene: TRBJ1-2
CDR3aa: CASSGNYGYTF
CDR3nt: TGTGCCAGCAGCGGGAACTATGGCTACACCTTC

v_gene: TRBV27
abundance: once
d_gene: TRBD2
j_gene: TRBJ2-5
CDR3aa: CASSPHLTSGRVPLKGETQYF
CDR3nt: TGTGCCAGCAGTCCACACCTTACTAGCGGGAGAGTACCTCTGAAAGGAGAGACCCAGTACTTC

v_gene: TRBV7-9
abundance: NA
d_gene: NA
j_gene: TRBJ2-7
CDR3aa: CASSFGLSYEQYF
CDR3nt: TGTGCCAGCAGCTTCGGCCTCTCCTACGAGCAGTACTTC

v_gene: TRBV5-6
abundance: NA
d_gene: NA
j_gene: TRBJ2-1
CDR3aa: CASSSPRSSYNEQFF
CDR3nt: TGTGCCAGCAGCTCACCTAGGAGCTCCTACAATGAGCAGTTCTTC

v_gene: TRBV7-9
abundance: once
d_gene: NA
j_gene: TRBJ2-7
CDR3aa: CASSSPGRNIYEQYF
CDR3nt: TGTGCCAGCAGCTCCCCGGGACGTAACATCTACGAGCAGTACTTC

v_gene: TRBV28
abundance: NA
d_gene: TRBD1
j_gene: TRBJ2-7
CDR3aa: CASSPSDREEPYEQYF
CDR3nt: TGTGCCAGCAGTCCCTCGGACAGGGAAGAACCCTACGAGCAGTACTTC

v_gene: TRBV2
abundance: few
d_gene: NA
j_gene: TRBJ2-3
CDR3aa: CASIWDGSADTQYF
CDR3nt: TGTGCCAGCATATGGGATGGGTCGGCAGATACGCAGTATTTT

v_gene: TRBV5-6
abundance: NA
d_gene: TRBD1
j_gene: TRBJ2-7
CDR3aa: CASSLFGTGVSYEQYF
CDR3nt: TGTGCCAGCAGCCTTTTCGGGACAGGGGTTTCCTACGAGCAGTACTTC

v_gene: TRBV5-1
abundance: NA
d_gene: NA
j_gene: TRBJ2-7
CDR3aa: CASSLRPGPYEQYF
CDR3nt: TGCGCCAGCAGCCTCCGACCTGGACCCTACGAGCAGTACTTC

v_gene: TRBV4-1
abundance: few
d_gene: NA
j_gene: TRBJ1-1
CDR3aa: CASSQGGQNTEAFF
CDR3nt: TGCGCCAGCAGCCAAGGGGGGCAGAACACTGAAGCTTTCTTT

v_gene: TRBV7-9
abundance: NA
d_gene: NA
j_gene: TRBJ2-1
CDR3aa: CASSSGLARVGEQFF
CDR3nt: TGTGCCAGCAGCTCTGGACTGGCGAGAGTGGGTGAGCAGTTCTTC

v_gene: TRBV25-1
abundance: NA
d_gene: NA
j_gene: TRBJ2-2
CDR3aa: CASSGLVAGELFF
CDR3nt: TGTGCCAGCAGTGGACTAGTGGCCGGGGAGCTGTTTTTT